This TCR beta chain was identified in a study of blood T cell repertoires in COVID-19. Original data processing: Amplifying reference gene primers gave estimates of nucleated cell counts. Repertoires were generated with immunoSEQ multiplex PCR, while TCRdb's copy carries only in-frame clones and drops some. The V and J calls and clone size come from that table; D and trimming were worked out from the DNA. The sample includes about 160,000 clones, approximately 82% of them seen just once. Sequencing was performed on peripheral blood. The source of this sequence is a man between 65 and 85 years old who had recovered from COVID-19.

CDR3 amino acids: CASRAGGQETQYF. As DNA, the CDR3 is TGTGCCTCTAGGGCAGGGGGCCAAGAGACCCAGTACTTC. The chain is built from TRBV7-2 and TRBJ2-5; 7 nucleotides align to TRBD1. The germline gives CDR1 SGHTA, CDR2 FQGNSA. Losses at the gene ends were 11 bases for V and 1 base for J; bases not matched to a gene: 7. The CDR3 has 13 amino acids.